The sequence of this T cell receptor (beta chain) was determined in a study of Graves' ophthalmopathy and Graves' hyperthyroidism. This clonotype was counted at least ten times. Antigen: not known. CDR1 is SQVTM, CDR2 ANQGSEA, per germline. The V gene lost 6 bases and the J gene lost 7 bases, with 16 bases spanning the gap. The CDR3 is made up of 12 amino acids. Beta-chain TCR CDR3 regions were amplified from RNA transcripts. HTBI primers were used in a first-round RT-PCR, which preceded a second-round multiplex PCR. TCRdb reprocessed the multiplex PCR reads with MiXCR, giving one entry per CDR3 protein. There are about 740,000 distinct CDR3 sequences in the sample; roughly two fifths occur only once, and roughly 45% lies in the top ten. Study conclusions and caveats: Using a 13-signature model, the authors split ophthalmopathy from stable hyperthyroidism, with roughly 88% sensitivity and 70% to 83% specificity.

Sequenced: peripheral blood. This rearrangement joins TRBV29-1 to TRBJ2-7, with a possible D match to TRBD2 (5 bases). The sequence was obtained from an adult man with Graves' ophthalmopathy. The CDR3 is CSVGGPLEEQYF. In DNA form, the CDR3 reads TGCAGCGTCGGCGGCCCACTAGAAGAGCAGTACTTC.